In this sample, the clone carrying this T cell receptor (beta chain) turned up many times. The antigen remains undetermined. This entry belongs to a study of T cells in Graves' hyperthyroidism and ophthalmopathy. Study-wide findings and caveats: Among thyroid clonotypes expanded above 0.001, most also appeared in blood.

TCR beta CDR3 sequences were amplified from RNA transcripts. HTBI primers were employed in a first-round RT-PCR of the TCR CDR3. TCRdb passed the multiplex PCR reads through MiXCR, listing each CDR3 protein once. The sample holds 600,000 to 850,000 distinct CDR3 sequences; around 20% are singletons and the top ten take over 15%. The study enrolled patients aged 18 to 65 with newly diagnosed hyperthyroidism of under 2 months' duration. The PBMCs had their origin in around 9.1 ml of fresh peripheral blood. With 1 base removed from V and 9 bases from J, the gap between germline ends came to 7 bases. This CDR3 spans 13 amino acids. Germline V gene lookup returns CDR1 LGHDT and CDR2 YNNKEL (reference sequence).

This chain joins TRBV3-1 and TRBJ1-6; D not resolved. Sequencing input: blood. This sequence was found in a woman in her 50s with Graves' hyperthyroidism that later progressed to Graves' ophthalmopathy. Here the CDR3 DNA reads TGTGCCAGCAGCCAAGCACGAGGTTCACCCCTCCACTTT. This sequence encodes CASSQARGSPLHF.